A single sample gave rise to the 9 T cell receptor beta chains below, sequenced in a study of OX40 agonist ivuxolimab in advanced cancers. Repertoires were generated with immunoSEQ multiplex PCR, while TCRdb's copy carries only in-frame clones and drops some. The table has under 70,000 clones, roughly 89% seen once; the top ten hold 8% to 10%. The sample here was CD4+ or CD8+ T cells sorted from blood, taken in a trial of the OX40 agonist ivuxolimab. These TCRs come from an adult with an advanced solid tumor such as melanoma, head and neck, liver or kidney cancer.

CDR3 loop: CASSTRTGRETQYF. CDR3 bases: TGTGCCAGCAGCACCCGGACAGGGCGGGAGACCCAGTACTTC. The chain carries TRBV9 and TRBJ2-5; 8 bases are a match to TRBD1. CDR3 length equals 14 residues. CDR1 is SGDLS and CDR2 is YYNGEE in the germline V gene. Unmatched junction bases numbered 7, after V lost 4 bases and J lost 5 bases.

This clone was detected once. The CDR3 reads CASSRGGGLNYEQYF. The DNA for the CDR3 is TGTGCCAGTAGTAGAGGGGGGGGATTGAACTACGAGCAGTACTTC. The rearrangement links TRBV19 to TRBJ2-7; TRBD2 might be the D (7 bases). V dropped 4 bases and J dropped 3 bases, with 16 bases sitting between them. CDR3 length equals 15 residues. CDR1 is LNHDA and CDR2 is SQIVND in the germline V gene (reference sequence).

This chain joins TRBV5-8 and TRBJ1-5; D is possibly TRBD1 (6 bases). The CDR3 covers 15 residues. Germline lookup yields CDR1 SGHTS and CDR2 YDEGEE. Trimming took off 6 bases at V and 1 base at J, with 14 bases between the two ends. CDR3 DNA: TGTGCCAGCATCGGGGGGGCAAAGAGCAATCAGCCCCAGCATTTT. Translated: CASIGGAKSNQPQHF. Together with reference TRBV5-8 and TRBJ1-5, the CDR3 gives the full variable domain: EAGVTQSPTHLIKTRGQQATLRCSPISGHTSVYWYQQALGLGLQFLLWYDEGEERNRGNFPPRFSGRQFPNYSSELNVNALELEDSALYLCASIGGAKSNQPQHFGDGTRLSIL.

V is TRBV5-5 and J is TRBJ1-3; unclear D gene. Germline V CDR1 and CDR2: SGHKS, YYEKEE (reference sequence). V lost 2 bases and J lost 0, with 6 bases in between. This CDR3 spans 14 amino acids. CDR3 protein: CASSLFGSGNTIYF. CDR3 bases: TGTGCCAGCAGCTTATTTGGCTCTGGAAACACCATATATTTT.

The chain uses TRBV7-9 and TRBJ1-2, with 7 bases lining up with TRBD1. Trimming removed 4 bases from V and 8 bases from J; junction bases left unmatched: 7. Germline CDR1 reads SEHNR; CDR2 reads FQNEAQ (reference sequence). The CDR3 spans 13 residues. The CDR3 region is CASSSTGDGGYTF. The CDR3 coding sequence is TGTGCCAGCAGCTCCACAGGGGATGGCGGCTACACCTTC.

This chain uses TRBV6-1 with TRBJ2-6, with D perhaps assigned TRBD1 or TRBD2 (5 bases each). Germline CDR1 is MNHNS and CDR2 is SASEGT. V gave up 9 bases and J gave up 4 bases, with 16 bases separating them. This CDR3 region has 15 residues. CDR3 residues: CASGTHGGGANVLTF. The CDR3 coding sequence is TGTGCCAGTGGGACCCATGGTGGGGGGGCCAACGTCCTGACTTTC.

As DNA, the CDR3 is TGTGCCAGCAGTTTATCGCCCAAAAACATTCAGTACTTC. Translated: CASSLSPKNIQYF. V usage is TRBV27 and J usage is TRBJ2-4; D is unresolved. V was cut by 0 bases and J by 2 bases, with 2 bases left in between. The CDR3 runs 13 residues. CDR1 is MNHEY and CDR2 is SMNVEV in the germline V gene (reference sequence).

The chain employs TRBV30 and TRBJ2-3; D is undetermined. The CDR3 loop spans 13 amino acids. The V gene lost 0 bases and the J gene lost 0 bases, with 4 bases spanning the gap. Germline CDR1 GTSNPN, CDR2 SVGIG (reference sequence). DNA of the CDR3: TGTGCCTGGAGTGTCTTGAGCACAGATACGCAGTATTTT. Its translation: CAWSVLSTDTQYF.

The J gene is TRBJ2-5, the V gene TRBV2; D possibly uses TRBD1 or TRBD2 (6 bases each). V lost 0 bases and J 5 bases, leaving 16 bases between the germline ends. This CDR3 spans 16 amino acids. The germline V gene encodes CDR1 SNHLY and CDR2 FYNNEI. CDR3 nucleotide sequence: TGTGCCAGCAGTGAAGCGCAGCAGGGGAGGCGGGAGACCCAGTACTTC. Protein product: CASSEAQQGRRETQYF.